Below, one TCR beta chain is given with its context. Its antigen is unidentified. Random hexamers were used to reverse transcribe 0.5 to 1 ug of RNA. An immunoSEQ multiplex PCR generated amplified TCR beta CDR3 products spanning 54 Vbeta and 13 Jbeta. TCRdb itself ran the immunoSEQ multiplex PCR reads through MiXCR, one entry per CDR3 protein. This table has about 150,000 distinct CDR3 sequences, around 95% appearing once. The CDR3 sequence is 12 residues long. Trimming stripped 5 bases from V and 6 bases from J, with 9 bases between. Per germline, CDR1 LNHDA and CDR2 SQIVND (reference sequence). This record comes from a study of CD8 T cells in Susac syndrome. At the level of the study: Clinical remission applied to under 10 sequenced Susac syndrome patients, and roughly 6 had active disease.

Whole-study results and caveats: Clonal expansion did not appear in Susac syndrome CD4+ T cell repertoires.

The V call is TRBV19, the J call TRBJ2-3; D unclear. The TCR was taken from a human donor with Susac syndrome. The specimen was CD4+ T cells from PBMCs. CDR3 region: CASSRVADTQYF. The CDR3, as DNA: TGTGCCAGTAGTCGAGTAGCTGATACGCAGTATTTT.